This T cell receptor beta chain emerged from a study of low-dose radiotherapy and immunotherapy resistance in tumors. Overall study: The authors gave intravenous cyclophosphamide 200 mg/m2 every two weeks, one day before radiation and immunotherapy. On cycle 1 day 1, patients started four cycles of oral aspirin 300 mg daily.

TRAV- and TRBV-specific primers were used for first-strand cDNA, which covered alpha and beta chains. Amplification, which lasted 15 to 20 PCR cycles, used a constant-region primer and V-primer adapter to amplify TCRs. TCRdb called the reads again in MiXCR, with one record for every CDR3 protein. In the table there are around 9,000 distinct CDR3 sequences, approximately 69% of which are singletons. Germline V lookup: CDR1 SGHRS, CDR2 YFSETQ. V was pared by 2 bases and J by 5 bases, with 5 bases of the junction left unmatched. This CDR3 has 14 residues. The TCR originated in a human donor with advanced metastatic prostate, ovarian, gallbladder or colorectal cancer (not recorded which). This table probably holds off-target reads from a library built for another chain. The chain joins TRBV5-1 to TRBJ2-7; TRBD2 matches at 9 bases. As DNA, the CDR3 is TGCGCCAGCAGCTTCAGCGGGAGGCGTGACGAGCAGTACTTC. Its translation: CASSFSGRRDEQYF.